Presented here are 29 T cell receptor beta chains from one specimen sequenced in a study of cytomegalovirus exposure and HLA in healthy donors (dated by TCRdb to 2016 to 2017). The library was built by means of the immunoSEQ multiplex PCR assay. A mixture of 60 forward primers for TCR Vbeta segments and 13 reverse primers for TCR Jbeta segments was used in the multiplex PCR. TCRdb stores this immuneACCESS table with in-frame sequences only. Part of the clones is absent; in the studies checked, under half of the shortfall reflects unresolved V genes, and no reason is known for the rest. For this sample there are roughly 100,000 clones; about 80% appear just once. In total, the top ten clones hold roughly 2% of the sample. The sequencing input was PBMCs. These receptor sequences come from a man aged 35 to 55 in good health and CMV-seronegative.

J is TRBJ1-4 and V is TRBV4-1; 9 bases map to TRBD1. Trimming at V came to 6 bases and at J to 4 bases, leaving 6 bases not matched to a gene. This CDR3 has 15 residues. Germline CDR1 reads MGHRA; CDR2 reads YSYEKL. The CDR3 is CASRDGQGRNEKLFF. CDR3 in DNA: TGCGCCAGCAGGGATGGACAGGGGCGTAATGAAAAACTGTTTTTT.

The table lists this clone with a count of one. The genes are TRBV7-7 and TRBJ2-5; 11 nucleotides line up with TRBD2. Per the germline V gene, CDR1 is SSHAT and CDR2 is FNYEAQ (reference sequence). V was clipped by 1 base and J by 2 bases; unmatched bases: 6. There are 17 residues in the CDR3. The CDR3 loop reads CASSLGRTSGRQETQYF. CDR3 DNA: TGTGCCAGCAGCTTAGGTCGGACTAGCGGGCGACAAGAGACCCAGTACTTC.

The J gene is TRBJ1-2, the V gene TRBV2, with D possibly matching TRBD1 (5 bases). The CDR3 is 16 amino acids. Germline V gene data show CDR1 as SNHLY and CDR2 as FYNNEI. V shed 0 bases and J shed 6 bases, with 17 bases lying between them. CDR3 residues: CASSEALGGFPHGYTF. The CDR3 nucleotides are TGTGCCAGCAGTGAAGCGCTTGGGGGGTTTCCGCATGGCTACACCTTC.

V is TRBV28 and J is TRBJ1-6, with TRBD1 matching over 7 bases. Germline assignment: CDR1 MDHEN and CDR2 SYDVKM. The V gene end was trimmed by 6 bases and the J gene end by 5 bases; junction bases not matched to a gene: 10. The CDR3 is made up of 16 amino acids. The CDR3 DNA follows: TGTGCCAGCAGCCAGACGGGAGGGACAGATAATTCACCCCTCCACTTT. Translated, it gives CASSQTGGTDNSPLHF.

This sequence joins TRBV15 and TRBJ1-1; D call uncertain. The V gene's germline CDR1 is LNHNV and CDR2 YYDKDF (reference sequence). The CDR3 is made up of 17 amino acids. With 0 bases removed from V and 1 base from J, the gap between germline ends came to 15 bases. The CDR3 spells CATSRDVEADSNTEAFF. CDR3 nucleotide sequence: TGTGCCACCAGCAGAGATGTTGAGGCGGATTCGAACACTGAAGCTTTCTTT.

J is TRBJ1-2 and V is TRBV5-1; 7 nucleotides align to TRBD1. This CDR3 is 14 amino acids long. Looked up from germline, CDR1 is SGHRS and CDR2 is YFSETQ. V dropped 2 bases and J dropped 10; count of bases not matched to a gene: 11. CDR3 DNA sequence: TGCGCCAGCAGCTTACTAACAGGGGAAAACCCCTACACCTTC. Its protein product is CASSLLTGENPYTF.

This chain joins TRBV4-3 and TRBJ2-1; TRBD2 might be the D (7 bases). The CDR3 is 13 amino acids. Germline loops: CDR1 LGHNA, CDR2 YSLEER. Trimming removed 4 bases from V and 10 bases from J, with 14 bases in between. The DNA of the CDR3 is TGCGCCAGCAGCCGGGGGGGGCGGGACGAGCAGTTCTTC. It codes for CASSRGGRDEQFF.

The chain has TRBV10-3 and TRBJ2-3; 10 positions match TRBD2. Germline V gives CDR1 ENHRY, CDR2 SYGVKD. The CDR3 is 16 residues long. With 5 bases clipped from V and 0 bases from J, the junction kept 5 bases outside the gene matches. CDR3: CAISQTSGPSTDTQYF. The DNA for the CDR3 is TGTGCCATCAGTCAGACTAGCGGGCCGAGCACAGATACGCAGTATTTT.

This CDR3 reads CASSRGTSDEQYF. CDR3 DNA sequence: TGTGCCAGCAGCAGAGGGACTAGCGACGAGCAGTACTTC. The genes are TRBV6-6 and TRBJ2-5; TRBD2 matches 10 bases. With the DNA end fitting TRBJ2-7 better, the J assignment may be wrong. The germline CDR1 and CDR2 sequences are MNHNY and SVGAGI (reference sequence). This CDR3 has 13 amino acids.

The J gene is TRBJ2-3, the V gene TRBV13; no definite D call. This CDR3 is 14 amino acids long. Germline V gene data show CDR1 as PRHDT and CDR2 as FYEKMQ (reference sequence). V shed 2 bases and J shed 6 bases, with 12 bases lying between them. The CDR3, as DNA: TGTGCCAGCAGCTTATGGGCAATGGATGATACGCAGTATTTT. Amino acid sequence: CASSLWAMDDTQYF.

Concerning this clone: The germline gene is not matched at one end of the junction; a read error may be the cause. Other nucleotide sequences in the sample specify the same CDR3. The chain carries TRBV10-3 and TRBJ2-1; 9 nucleotides match TRBD2. CDR3 length: 15 amino acids. The germline V gene encodes CDR1 ENHRY and CDR2 SYGVKD. This CDR3 reads CATAGRGGTYNEQFF. CDR3 nucleotide sequence: TGTGCCACCGCAGGGCGGGGGGGGACCTATAATGAGCAGTTCTTC.

The rearrangement joins TRBV6-1 to TRBJ2-3; 8 bases agree with TRBD1. This CDR3 contains 13 residues. The junction had 8 bases not matched to a gene; V was cut back by 10 bases and J by 5 bases. CDR1 and CDR2 from the germline V gene are MNHNS and SASEGT. The CDR3 region is CATHRGERDTQYF. The CDR3, as DNA: TGTGCCACCCACAGGGGGGAGAGAGATACGCAGTATTTT.

The rearrangement joins TRBV2 to TRBJ1-1; D is unclear. Germline V gene lookup returns CDR1 SNHLY and CDR2 FYNNEI. The V end was cut by 5 bases, the J end by 3 bases, with 10 bases between. The CDR3 is 13 amino acids. This chain's CDR3 is CASSPQAYTEAFF. The CDR3, as DNA: TGTGCCAGCAGTCCGCAGGCTTACACTGAAGCTTTCTTT.

The chain combines TRBV6-1 with TRBJ2-7; the D gene is possibly TRBD2 (6 bases). This CDR3 is built from 12 residues. V lost 8 bases and J 1 base, leaving 9 bases between the germline ends. Germline assignment: CDR1 MNHNS and CDR2 SASEGT. The CDR3 DNA is TGTGCCAGCCGGGGACTTTCCTACGAGCAGTACTTC. It specifies CASRGLSYEQYF.

This chain uses TRBV27 with TRBJ2-3; maybe TRBD2 (5 bases). The CDR3 is made up of 12 amino acids. CDR1 MNHEY and CDR2 SMNVEV come from the germline V gene (reference sequence). The V and J ends lost 5 bases and 8 bases respectively, with 11 bases between them. As DNA, the CDR3 is TGTGCCAGCAGTCCCCGACGGGGTACGCAGTATTTT. Protein product: CASSPRRGTQYF.

This chain uses TRBV11-2 with TRBJ2-5; 11 nucleotides align to TRBD2. Trimming at V came to 5 bases and at J to 4 bases, leaving 12 bases not matched to a gene. Germline V gives CDR1 SGHAT, CDR2 FQNNGV. The CDR3 length is 17 residues. DNA for the CDR3: TGTGCCAGCAGCCCGGGGGTTAGCGGGAGGGCCGGAGAGACCCAGTACTTC. Protein sequence: CASSPGVSGRAGETQYF.

This clone has a handful of counts. The chain has TRBV14 and TRBJ1-1; no firm D call. This CDR3 has 14 amino acids. CDR1 is SGHDN, CDR2 FVKESK, per germline. Trimming left V 0 bases short and J 4 bases short, with 9 bases between. CDR3 nucleotide sequence: TGTGCCAGCAGCCAAGATCAGGCAGCCACTGAAGCTTTCTTT. Residues: CASSQDQAATEAFF.

This sequence joins TRBV6-1 and TRBJ2-7, with TRBD1 identical over 8 bases. This CDR3 region has 14 residues. Trimming removed 6 bases from V and 6 bases from J; junction bases left unmatched: 10. Germline CDR1 reads MNHNS; CDR2 reads SASEGT. DNA of the CDR3: TGTGCCAGCAGAGGGGAGGACAGGGCGGTCGAGCAGTACTTC. Protein: CASRGEDRAVEQYF.

This chain joins TRBV6-1 and TRBJ2-3; TRBD1 aligns across 7 bases. The V segment lost 4 bases and the J segment 4 bases; nucleotides outside the gene matches: 11. The CDR3 sequence is 16 residues long. Looked up from germline, CDR1 is MNHNS and CDR2 is SASEGT. The CDR3 region is CASSGGLDRSSDTQYF. The CDR3 DNA is TGTGCCAGCAGTGGGGGATTGGACAGGAGTTCAGATACGCAGTATTTT.

V usage is TRBV5-4 and J usage is TRBJ2-6; unclear D gene. Looked up from germline, CDR1 is SGHNT and CDR2 is YYREEE (reference sequence). The CDR3 spans 17 residues. Between the trimmed V and J ends, which lost 0 bases and 0 bases, there was a span of 10 bases. The CDR3 sequence: CASSLVYATSGANVLTF. CDR3 nucleotides: TGTGCCAGCAGCTTGGTTTACGCTACCTCTGGGGCCAACGTCCTGACTTTC.

The V call is TRBV28, the J call TRBJ1-2; D is possibly TRBD1 (5 bases). The V end lost 3 bases, the J end lost 7 bases, and 12 bases lay between the germline ends. CDR3 length: 13 residues. Germline V lookup: CDR1 MDHEN, CDR2 SYDVKM. The CDR3 nucleotides read TGTGCCAGCAGTTTCTCAGGGCTCGGTGGCTACACCTTC. Protein: CASSFSGLGGYTF.

This clone was detected only a few times. J is TRBJ1-3 and V is TRBV7-9, with unresolved D. The CDR3 consists of 16 residues. The V gene's germline CDR1 is SEHNR and CDR2 FQNEAQ (reference sequence). V gave up 6 bases and J gave up 0 bases, with 15 bases separating them. The CDR3 is CASRGGMQSSGNTIYF. CDR3 nucleotides: TGTGCCAGCAGGGGCGGGATGCAAAGCTCTGGAAACACCATATATTTT.

The CDR3 bases are TGTGCCAGCTCACCGAGGGCGGCTGGCTACACCTTC. It yields the protein CASSPRAAGYTF. The chain has TRBV18 and TRBJ1-2, with D unresolved. This CDR3 spans 12 amino acids. From germline, CDR1 is KGHSH and CDR2 LQKENI. Deletions cut 3 bases from V and 7 bases from J, with 9 bases between.

Regarding this clone: At one of its ends the junction is not consistent with the germline gene, which may arise from a read error. V and J are TRBV7-2 and TRBJ2-7, with D possibly matching TRBD1 (6 bases). The CDR3 has 13 amino acids. Germline V gives CDR1 SGHTA, CDR2 FQGNSA. CDR3 nucleotide sequence: TGTGCCGGCAGCTTCGGCTACAGGGCCGAGCAGTACTTC. Its protein product is CAGSFGYRAEQYF.

The chain recombines TRBV28 with TRBJ2-6, with D perhaps TRBD1 (5 bases). V was cut by 5 bases and J by 1 base, with 12 bases left in between. From germline, CDR1 is MDHEN and CDR2 SYDVKM. The CDR3 has 16 amino acids. The CDR3 loop is CASSTFRVSGANVLTF. DNA for the CDR3: TGTGCCAGCAGTACCTTCAGGGTGTCTGGGGCCAACGTCCTGACTTTC.

This clone was picked up one time. This chain connects TRBV28 to TRBJ1-5; 10 nucleotides line up with TRBD1. The CDR3 loop spans 16 amino acids. Germline-derived CDR1 and CDR2 are MDHEN and SYDVKM. Trimming cost V 5 bases and J 2 bases; bases outside gene matches: 6. The CDR3 DNA reads TGTGCCAGCAGTAGGACAGGGGGGTTGGGCAATCAGCCCCAGCATTTT. The encoded protein is CASSRTGGLGNQPQHF.

A remark on this clone: The junction departs from germline at one end; a sequencing error may be responsible. The chain couples TRBV7-9 to TRBJ1-2, with D tentatively TRBD1 (5 bases). The CDR3 extends over 14 amino acids. In germline, CDR1 is SEHNR, CDR2 FQNEAQ (reference sequence). The CDR3 sequence: CSSSRSSGNYGYTF. CDR3 in DNA: TGTTCCAGCAGCCGATCTTCAGGGAACTATGGCTACACCTTC.

This chain joins TRBV4-3 and TRBJ2-7; 10 positions agree with TRBD2. This CDR3 has 14 amino acids. CDR1 and CDR2 (germline): LGHNA, YSLEER. Trimming removed 5 bases from V and 5 bases from J; junction bases left unmatched: 6. The CDR3 bases are TGCGCCAGCAGCAATAGCGGGAGGACAGACGAGCAGTACTTC. Its translation is CASSNSGRTDEQYF.

This clone was detected only once. The chain has TRBV7-6 and TRBJ2-6; TRBD1 aligns across 9 bases. Germline lookup yields CDR1 SGHVS and CDR2 FNYEAQ. CDR3 length equals 18 residues. V was clipped by 7 bases and J by 0 bases; unmatched bases: 10. This CDR3 reads CASTRWDRASSGANVLTF. CDR3 sequence (DNA): TGTGCCAGCACCCGTTGGGACAGGGCTTCCTCTGGGGCCAACGTCCTGACTTTC.